This T cell receptor beta chain originates from a study of shared clonotypes between healthy human individuals (dated by TCRdb to 2018 to 2020). Study-level background: The cohort comprised a couple of women and a few men aged 18 to 49 years. Per donor, three plates each were used for CD4 naive and CD4 memory, two for CD8 naive, and one for CD8 memory. Blood TCR repertoires of several healthy adults were deeply sequenced to estimate repertoire size and the extent of clonotype sharing between individuals. Libraries were prepared and TCR repertoires were sequenced by different laboratories using diverse techniques, in order to increase sequencing depth and limit assay-specific biases. Each donor's leukapheresis produced roughly between roughly 0.85 and 10 billion PBMCs.

The donors were healthy, HIV-negative adults with no recently reported acute infections or vaccinations. Every donor was a Caucasian adult living in Nashville, Tennessee, USA. CD4+ T cells were enriched through magnetic negative selection, after which naive cells were positively selected on CD45RA and the remaining negative fraction served as the memory subset. Blood was collected by leukapheresis, and PBMCs were isolated by Ficoll-Histopaque density gradient centrifugation and then cryopreserved in liquid nitrogen vapor phase. Analytical flow cytometry was used to check the purity and quantity of every magnetically sorted T cell population. Each sorted fraction had its genomic DNA isolated and then quantified by UV absorbance on a Nanodrop 2000c. Comments on this clone: Its recognized antigen is unknown. Nothing much larger sits one base from this clone, and base qualities are not available.

The germline V gene specifies ENHRY as CDR1 and SYGVKD as CDR2. The CDR3 has 14 amino acids, counting the end cysteine and phenylalanine. Only the CDR3 portion is preserved as DNA: 42 bases, with reading frame beginning at the first base. Trimming takes 0 bases from V and 1 base from J, and the germline ends sit 7 bases apart. Beyond this particular receptor, the publication reports: Because the study included only a small number of donors, the genetic and exposure-history diversity represented was limited. Clonotypes shared by all four sorted-subset donors showed higher generation probabilities than non-shared clonotypes. Based on pairwise subsampling, the degree of clonotype sharing among donors was expected to be affected by sequencing depth. Sampling was restricted to blood, and TCR repertoires in tissue are likely to differ from TCR repertoires in blood. Rarefaction of sorted-subset datasets indicated incomplete sequencing despite the large sequencing depth. Naive subsets generally had larger estimated clonotype richness than memory subsets did. Across a few donors, roughly 5.4% of naive CD4, approximately 3.6% of naive CD8, 2.3% of memory CD4, and approximately 0.4% of memory CD8 clonotypes were shared.

Using the deep immunoSEQ assay, multiplex PCR amplified TCR CDR3 regions from genomic DNA. Extracted genomic DNA from each cell subset was distributed evenly across all wells of several immunoSEQ 96-well plates, and each plate was treated as a replicate. For sorted subsets, roughly 190 ng of genomic DNA, equivalent to 25,000 to 30,000 T cell genomes, went into each replicate PCR. Purified libraries were quantified with a Qubit 3.0 fluorometer, sized on a Bioanalyzer 2100, and re-quantified with the KAPA Library Quantification kit. A separate single-read 150-cycle Illumina NextSeq 550 flow cell was used to sequence each immunoSEQ 96-well plate. The authors' pipeline ran thus. Because the immunoSEQ output included only junctional sequences and no quality scores, the filtering could not be the same as the filtering used for full-length reads. Sequences were annotated with PyIR, a Python wrapper for IgBLAST v1.9, and V/J genes and CDR3 were assigned using IMGT germline references. Reads were filtered out if the reads had weak V/J assignments (E-value above 1e-6), no CDR3, stop codons, out-of-frame junctions, or ambiguous translated residues. A V3J clonotype was defined by an identical inferred V gene, J gene, and CDR3 amino acid sequence. Percentage overlap between repertoires was calculated by dividing the number of shared unique clonotypes by the size of the smaller repertoire. Repertoire richness was assessed with RTK rarefaction, the Chao1 estimator, and Recon v2.1 estimates of unobserved clonotypes. Generation probabilities for all TCRbeta clonotypes obtained by the gDNA method from a handful of donors were computed using OLGA. TCRdb limited this immuneACCESS table to in-frame rearrangements with V and J called. A share of clones is missing; checked studies link under half to unresolved V genes, and the rest is unexplained. D and trimming were read from the DNA, whereas the V and J calls and clone size are those reported in that table. For this sample the table gives about a million clones, of which over 75% were detected only once. In total, the top ten clones hold over 1.3% of the sample.

Sequences were obtained from memory CD4+ T cells sorted from blood. Explained via the paper, the cell subset or site label denotes: CD45RA-negative fraction. The chain employs TRBV10-3 and TRBJ2-7; a tentative D match to TRBD1 spans 5 bases. The receptor was derived from a man aged 18 to 29 in good health. At the DNA level, the sequence is TGTGCCATCAGTGAGTCTCAGGGTTCCTACGAGCAGTACTTC. The resulting protein is CAISESQGSYEQYF.